Following are 19 T cell receptor beta chains from one sample sequenced in a study of metastatic and nonmetastatic thyroid tumors. MiXCR reprocessed the PCR reads for TCRdb. Of about 41,000 clones in the sample, 28% were seen once. Thyroid surgery took place with no prior treatment in any patient. The sample was blood. These receptors were obtained from a male donor with papillary thyroid cancer or a benign thyroid nodule (not recorded which). Some clones in this sample may be carry-over from other donors' samples.

This clone occurred a few times. A read error may account for a junction end that differs from germline. The chain uses TRBV19 and TRBJ2-7, with 11 bases that match TRBD1. CDR1 and CDR2 (germline): LNHDA, SQIVND (reference sequence). This CDR3 has 15 residues. In DNA form, the CDR3 reads TGTCCCAGTAGCCTCGGACAGGGGGCAATCGGCGAGCAGTACTTC. Residues: CPSSLGQGAIGEQYF.

This clone was found once. Its ends do not fully match the called genes, so a read error is possible. The rearrangement joins TRBV6-9 to TRBJ1-2; D remains ambiguous. The CDR3 is made up of 14 amino acids. CDR1 is MNHGY, CDR2 SVAAGI, per germline. The chain's CDR3 is CPSSYLTVNYGYTF. As DNA, the CDR3 is TGTCCCAGCAGTTACCTCACCGTTAACTATGGCTACACCTTC.

This clone was observed at least ten times. The chain employs TRBV10-2 and TRBJ2-2; D gene ambiguous. Germline V gene sequence: CDR1 WSHSY, CDR2 SAAADI. V dropped 0 bases and J dropped 4 bases, with 9 bases sitting between them. The CDR3 extends over 15 amino acids. CDR3 bases: TGCGCCAGCAGTGAGTCTCAGTTTAGCACCGGGGAGCTGTTTTTT. Encoded protein: CASSESQFSTGELFF.

This clone has a handful of counts. The chain uses TRBV28 and TRBJ2-5, with D uncertain. The V gene's germline CDR1 is MDHEN and CDR2 SYDVKM. Trimming removed 1 base at V and 5 bases at J, with 5 bases between. The CDR3 sequence is 12 residues long. The CDR3 here is CASSLSRETQYF. CDR3 sequence (DNA): TGTGCCAGCAGTTTATCGCGGGAGACCCAGTACTTC.

The chain carries TRBV2 and TRBJ2-1; TRBD2 is a possible D gene (5 bases). The CDR3 contains 12 residues. Germline lookup yields CDR1 SNHLY and CDR2 FYNNEI. The CDR3 DNA sequence: TGTGACGGAGGACGGGGAAGGTATGAGCAGTTCTTC. Translation gives CDGGRGRYEQFF.

CDR3 region: CASSSRTGGNHGYTF. As DNA, the CDR3 is TGCGCCAGCAGCTCCCGGACAGGGGGGAACCATGGCTACACCTTC. The V and J genes are TRBV5-1 and TRBJ1-2; 10 bases match TRBD1. J was trimmed by 6 bases and V by 3 bases; bases with no gene match: 8. CDR1 is SGHRS, CDR2 YFSETQ, per germline. The CDR3 is 15 amino acids.

Note on this clone: This may come from a read error, since a much larger clone is one base off. V usage is TRBV3-1 and J usage is TRBJ1-1; D is undetermined. The CDR3 spans 12 residues. V gave up 11 bases and J gave up 0 bases, with 10 bases separating them. Germline V CDR1 and CDR2: LGHDT, YNNKEL (reference sequence). The CDR3 bases are TGTGCCTGCATGTCAATGAACACTGAAGCTTTCTTT. This sequence encodes CACMSMNTEAFF.

This clone showed up many times. CDR3 bases: TGTGCCAGCAGCGTAGCGGAGCAAGAGACCCAGTACTTC. Translation: CASSVAEQETQYF. J is TRBJ2-5 and V is TRBV6-2 or TRBV6-3; a weak D match, TRBD2 (6 bases). CDR3 length: 13 residues. In germline, CDR1 is MNHEY, CDR2 SVGEGT. V was trimmed by 6 bases and J by 2 bases, leaving 10 bases between them.

Many counts were recorded for this clone. The chain couples TRBV5-6 to TRBJ2-7; 7 nucleotides match TRBD1. Germline loops: CDR1 SGHDT, CDR2 YYEEEE. The CDR3 extends over 14 amino acids. V trimming: 5 bases; J trimming: 2 bases; junction bases outside the gene matches: 7. DNA for the CDR3: TGTGCCAGCAGTACGACAGGGTCCCCCTACGAGCAGTACTTC. Translation gives CASSTTGSPYEQYF.

The rearrangement uses TRBV10-3 and TRBJ2-5, with TRBD2 as a possible D gene (5 bases). The CDR3 consists of 13 residues. The V and J ends lost 11 bases and 1 base respectively, with 14 bases between them. The germline V gene encodes CDR1 ENHRY and CDR2 SYGVKD. The CDR3 reads CASQVRVQETQYF. The DNA for the CDR3 is TGTGCCTCCCAGGTGCGGGTCCAAGAGACCCAGTACTTC.

This clone showed up many times. The chain links TRBV6-1 to TRBJ2-7, with TRBD1 as a possible D gene (5 bases). Germline assignment: CDR1 MNHNS and CDR2 SASEGT. Deletions cut 2 bases from V and 5 bases from J, with 13 bases between. The CDR3 has 14 amino acids. The CDR3 loop reads CASSELQGVDEQYF. CDR3 nucleotides: TGTGCCAGCAGTGAATTGCAGGGTGTTGACGAGCAGTACTTC.

This clone was found a few times. V gene TRBV7-6 combines with J gene TRBJ1-2; possible D gene TRBD1, 6 bases. V lost 3 bases to trimming and J lost 7 bases, with 18 bases between them. Germline V gives CDR1 SGHVS, CDR2 FNYEAQ. This CDR3 comprises 15 residues. CDR3 DNA sequence: TGTGCCAGCAGCTTTATATGGGACCCACAGGGTGGCTACACCTTC. Its translation: CASSFIWDPQGGYTF. The full variable domain, with the rest looked up from reference TRBV7-6 and TRBJ1-2, is GAGVSQSPRYKVTKRGQDVALRCDPISGHVSLYWYRQALGQGPEFLTYFNYEAQQDKSGLPNDRFSAERPEGSISTLTIQRTEQRDSAMYRCASSFIWDPQGGYTFGSGTRLTVV.

This clone was found a few times. The V and J genes are TRBV28 and TRBJ2-1, with D unclear. V dropped 8 bases and J dropped 5 bases, with 13 bases sitting between them. CDR1 is MDHEN, CDR2 SYDVKM, per germline. The CDR3 extends over 13 amino acids. The CDR3 DNA reads as TGTGCCAGCGGCCCTTACGGAAACAATGAGCAGTTCTTC. Protein product: CASGPYGNNEQFF.

This clone was observed at least ten times. The chain carries TRBV10-1 and TRBJ2-1; D ambiguous. Looked up from germline, CDR1 is WNHNN and CDR2 is SYGVQD (reference sequence). Between the trimmed V and J ends, which lost 8 bases and 4 bases, there was a span of 9 bases. The CDR3 extends over 12 amino acids. CDR3 nucleotides: TGCGCCAGCTCAAAGGAGTACAATGAGCAGTTCTTC. Translated, it gives CASSKEYNEQFF.

This clone has a count of ten or more. Additional DNA sequences in this sample encode the identical CDR3. V and J are TRBV11-2 and TRBJ1-5; D is possibly TRBD1 (6 bases). Trimming removed 1 base from V and 3 bases from J, with 7 bases in between. This CDR3 is built from 14 residues. Per the germline V gene, CDR1 is SGHAT and CDR2 is FQNNGV. CDR3 in amino acids: CASSLGDNNQPQHF. CDR3 nucleotide sequence: TGTGCCAGCAGCTTAGGGGACAACAATCAGCCCCAGCATTTT.

This chain connects TRBV10-2 to TRBJ1-2; D not resolved. V was cut by 4 bases and J by 1 base, with 7 bases left in between. The germline gives CDR1 WSHSY, CDR2 SAAADI. This CDR3 is 13 amino acids long. This CDR3 reads CASSVSSNYGYTF. DNA for the CDR3: TGCGCCAGCAGTGTGAGCAGTAACTATGGCTACACCTTC.

Worth noting for this clone: Because it lacks the conserved phenylalanine or tryptophan at the end, this CDR3 is likely a read error. As DNA, the CDR3 is TGTGCCAGCAGTATAGACAGGTCCACCTACAATGATCAGTTCTTG. The encoded protein is CASSIDRSTYNDQFL. This chain connects TRBV28 to TRBJ2-1; D is perhaps TRBD1 (6 bases). Per the germline V gene, CDR1 is MDHEN and CDR2 is SYDVKM. The CDR3 has 15 amino acids.

The chain uses TRBV20-1 and TRBJ1-1; D is possibly TRBD1 (5 bases). V gave up 5 bases and J gave up 14 bases, with 18 bases separating them. Germline V gene data show CDR1 as DFQATT and CDR2 as SNEGSKA (reference sequence). This CDR3 is 11 amino acids long. The CDR3 loop is CSACRQFWCFF. The DNA for the CDR3 is TGCAGTGCTTGTCGACAGTTTTGGTGCTTCTTT.

This clone appeared many times. V gene TRBV18 combines with J gene TRBJ1-1; D call uncertain. The germline CDR1 and CDR2 sequences are KGHSH and LQKENI. The CDR3 runs to 16 residues. The V end was cut by 3 bases, the J end by 1 base, with 15 bases between. The CDR3 loop is CASSPFRENQNTEAFF. DNA for the CDR3: TGTGCCAGCTCACCCTTCCGGGAAAACCAGAACACTGAAGCTTTCTTT.